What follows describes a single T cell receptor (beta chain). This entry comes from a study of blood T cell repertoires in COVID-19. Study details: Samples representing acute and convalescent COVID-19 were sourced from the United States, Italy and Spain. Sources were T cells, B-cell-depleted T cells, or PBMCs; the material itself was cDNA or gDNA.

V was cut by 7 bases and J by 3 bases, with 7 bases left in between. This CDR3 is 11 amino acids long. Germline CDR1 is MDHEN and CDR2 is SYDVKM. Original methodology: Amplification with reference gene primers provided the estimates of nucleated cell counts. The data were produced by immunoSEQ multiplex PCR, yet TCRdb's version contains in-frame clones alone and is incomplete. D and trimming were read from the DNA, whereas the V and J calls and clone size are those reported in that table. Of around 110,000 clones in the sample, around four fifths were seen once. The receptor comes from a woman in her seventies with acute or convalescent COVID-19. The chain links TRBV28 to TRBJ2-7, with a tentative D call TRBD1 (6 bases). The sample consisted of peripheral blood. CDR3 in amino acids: CASKQGYEQYF. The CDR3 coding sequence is TGTGCCAGCAAACAGGGCTACGAGCAGTACTTC.